A single sample gave rise to the 7 T cell receptor beta chains below, sequenced in a study of spatial heterogeneity in lung cancer. Specified time point: blood at routine non-recurrence follow-up after resection. In TCRdb, the 5' RACE reads were re-called with MiXCR into one record per CDR3 protein. The table records tens of thousands of distinct CDR3 sequences, roughly 5% of them present only once. The sample in question was PBMCs, obtained at follow-up. The receptor set was obtained from a female donor with early-stage non-small cell lung cancer.

The gene calls are TRBV10-3 and TRBJ1-1; possibly TRBD1 for D (5 bases). The CDR3 has 13 amino acids. CDR1 is ENHRY and CDR2 is SYGVKD in the germline V gene. Trimming cost V 4 bases and J 4 bases, with 10 bases left between them. DNA of the CDR3: TGTGCCATCAGTGTCAGGGATGTCACTGAAGCTTTCTTT. It codes for CAISVRDVTEAFF.

At least ten counts were recorded for this clonotype. This chain joins TRBV7-2 and TRBJ1-6; weak D call: TRBD1 (6 bases). This CDR3 comprises 14 residues. In germline, CDR1 is SGHTA, CDR2 FQGNSA. Trimming stripped 3 bases from V and 5 bases from J, with 8 bases between. CDR3 DNA sequence: TGTGCCAGCAGCTTCGGACAGAATAATTCACCCCTCCACTTT. Its translation: CASSFGQNNSPLHF. The full variable domain, rest sourced from reference TRBV7-2 and TRBJ1-6, is GAGVSQSPSNKVTEKGKDVELRCDPISGHTALYWYRQSLGQGLEFLIYFQGNSAPDKSGLPSDRFSAERTGGSVSTLTIQRTQQEDSAVYLCASSFGQNNSPLHFGNGTRLTVT.

Many counts were recorded for this clonotype. This chain joins TRBV5-6 and TRBJ2-6; 7 bases map to TRBD1. The CDR3 length is 17 residues. J lost 2 bases, V lost 1 base, and 6 bases had no gene match. The germline gives CDR1 SGHDT, CDR2 YYEEEE. The CDR3 protein is CASSLRQGNTGANVLTF. CDR3 in DNA: TGTGCCAGCAGCTTGCGACAGGGTAACACTGGGGCCAACGTCCTGACTTTC.

This clonotype was found many times. The chain joins TRBV18 to TRBJ1-6; the D is unclear. Trimming pared 2 bases from V and 9 bases from J, leaving 11 bases between. Germline V gene data show CDR1 as KGHSH and CDR2 as LQKENI. This CDR3 is 14 amino acids long. The CDR3 nucleotides read TGTGCCAGCTCACCAGAACAGTTGGGTTCACCCCTCCACTTT. Protein product: CASSPEQLGSPLHF.

This clonotype has a count of ten or more. The J gene is TRBJ1-1, the V gene TRBV4-2, with 9 bases lining up with TRBD1. This CDR3 spans 15 amino acids. Germline V lookup: CDR1 LGHNA, CDR2 YNFKEQ. With 8 bases clipped from V and 0 bases from J, the junction kept 7 bases outside the gene matches. The CDR3: CASGRTGAMNTEAFF. In nucleotides, the CDR3 is TGTGCCAGCGGGAGGACAGGGGCGATGAACACTGAAGCTTTCTTT.

This clonotype has ten or more counts. The gene calls are TRBV14 and TRBJ2-7; tentatively, D is TRBD1 or TRBD2 (5 bases each). The CDR3 is made up of 14 amino acids. The V and J ends lost 1 base and 6 bases respectively, with 13 bases between them. The germline V gene has CDR1 SGHDN and CDR2 FVKESK. CDR3: CASSQVYGAGEQYF. DNA of the CDR3: TGTGCCAGCAGCCAAGTTTACGGGGCGGGCGAGCAGTACTTC.

In this sample, this clonotype turned up a few times. This sequence joins TRBV20-1 and TRBJ2-1; 12 nucleotides align to TRBD2. Germline V gene lookup returns CDR1 DFQATT and CDR2 SNEGSKA (reference sequence). V shed 6 bases, J shed 7 bases, and the junction held 13 bases outside the gene matches. This CDR3 region has 16 residues. CDR3 sequence: CSAPRASGGAANEQFF. The CDR3 region has the DNA TGCAGTGCCCCTCGGGCTAGCGGGGGGGCGGCAAATGAGCAGTTCTTC.